The 24 T cell receptor beta chains presented below share a single source sample, sequenced in a study of T-cell memory formation after mild COVID-19. TCRdb analysed the 5' RACE reads with MiXCR anew, one entry per CDR3 protein. The table has tens of thousands of distinct CDR3 sequences, more than 11% seen once. Specimen: PBMCs or a T cell subset sorted from them (not recorded which). All receptors derive from an adult woman who had mild COVID-19 (a few samples of this study predate the infection). Cell type and time point are not known.

V gene TRBV19 combines with J gene TRBJ2-3; TRBD2 aligns across 7 bases. The V segment lost 8 bases and the J segment 5 bases; nucleotides outside the gene matches: 10. The CDR3 has 14 amino acids. Germline CDR1 and CDR2: LNHDA and SQIVND (reference sequence). The CDR3 loop is CASASGIVQDTQYF. CDR3 bases: TGTGCCAGTGCAAGCGGGATCGTTCAAGATACGCAGTATTTT.

This clonotype was picked up a small number of times. The chain is built from TRBV7-9 and TRBJ1-4; D is possibly TRBD1 (5 bases). The V end lost 5 bases, the J end lost 3 bases, and 13 bases lay between the germline ends. The CDR3 has 15 residues. Per germline, CDR1 SEHNR and CDR2 FQNEAQ (reference sequence). CDR3: CASSPPGTSNEKLFF. The CDR3 coding sequence is TGTGCCAGCAGCCCCCCAGGGACCTCTAATGAAAAACTGTTTTTT.

This chain connects TRBV7-6 to TRBJ2-1; 7 positions agree with TRBD1. V was pared by 5 bases and J by 1 base, with 14 bases of the junction left unmatched. The CDR3 spans 18 residues. CDR1 SGHVS and CDR2 FNYEAQ come from the germline V gene. CDR3 sequence reads: CASSLREGGAGSYNEQFF. The CDR3, as DNA: TGTGCCAGCAGCCTACGGGAAGGGGGCGCCGGGTCCTACAATGAGCAGTTCTTC.

The V gene is TRBV6-2 or TRBV6-3, the J gene TRBJ2-7; TRBD2 agrees at 7 bases. This CDR3 is 13 amino acids long. CDR1 and CDR2 from the germline V gene are MNHEY and SVGEGT. J was trimmed by 6 bases and V by 6 bases; bases with no gene match: 8. The CDR3: CASSLRLAGEQYF. CDR3 nucleotides: TGTGCCAGCAGCCTTAGACTAGCCGGCGAGCAGTACTTC.

The chain uses TRBV11-2 and TRBJ1-6; a weak D match, TRBD1 (6 bases). The CDR3 has 14 residues. Per germline, CDR1 SGHAT and CDR2 FQNNGV. V lost 1 base, J lost 7 bases, and 8 bases lay in between. The CDR3 spells CASSLGQGNSPLHF. The DNA for the CDR3 is TGTGCCAGCAGCTTAGGGCAGGGGAATTCACCCCTCCACTTT.

The V call is TRBV5-1, the J call TRBJ2-5, with D tentatively TRBD1 (6 bases). Trimming removed 5 bases at V and 4 bases at J, with 18 bases between. CDR1 is SGHRS and CDR2 is YFSETQ in the germline V gene. The CDR3 loop spans 15 amino acids. The CDR3 coding sequence is TGCGCCAGCAGTTTGCTGTACAGGGCCCCAGAGACCCAGTACTTC. This codes for CASSLLYRAPETQYF.

CDR3 DNA: TGTGCCAGCAGCTCGGGGTGGAGAGGTGCCACTGAAGCTTTCTTT. Encoded protein: CASSSGWRGATEAFF. The chain links TRBV7-9 to TRBJ1-1; no clear D. Deletions cut 4 bases from V and 4 bases from J, with 16 bases between. The CDR3 sequence is 15 residues long. CDR1 and CDR2 from the germline V gene are SEHNR and FQNEAQ (reference sequence).

This clonotype has only a few counts. The chain links TRBV5-5 to TRBJ2-5; D gene ambiguous. There are 15 residues in the CDR3. V shed 3 bases and J shed 5 bases, with 17 bases lying between them. The V gene's germline CDR1 is SGHKS and CDR2 YYEKEE (reference sequence). The CDR3 sequence: CASSSQWTARETQYF. The DNA for the CDR3 is TGTGCCAGCAGCTCCCAATGGACCGCCCGGGAGACCCAGTACTTC. The full variable domain, its missing parts supplied by reference TRBV5-5 and TRBJ2-5, is DAGVTQSPTHLIKTRGQQVTLRCSPISGHKSVSWYQQVLGQGPQFIFQYYEKEERGRGNFPDRFSARQFPNYSSELNVNALLLGDSALYLCASSSQWTARETQYFGPGTRLLVL.

The chain's CDR3 is CASSSDSSTDTQYF. The CDR3 DNA sequence: TGTGCCAGCAGTTCCGACAGTAGCACAGATACGCAGTATTTT. The chain employs TRBV6-5 and TRBJ2-3; a weak D match, TRBD1 (5 bases). The length of the CDR3 is 14 residues. V lost 4 bases to trimming and J lost 0 bases, with 8 bases between them. Germline V gene data show CDR1 as MNHEY and CDR2 as SVGAGI.

There are a few counts of this clonotype. The rearrangement joins TRBV7-6 to TRBJ2-3; 8 bases are a match to TRBD2. CDR1 and CDR2 from the germline V gene are SGHVS and FNYEAQ. The length of the CDR3 is 16 residues. The V and J ends lost 5 bases and 2 bases, in that order; junction bases with no gene match: 9. The CDR3 loop reads CASSPGVAGFTDTQYF. CDR3 sequence (DNA): TGTGCCAGCAGCCCCGGGGTAGCGGGATTCACAGATACGCAGTATTTT.

CDR3 in amino acids: CASSPWGRDEQYF. For the CDR3, the DNA is TGCGCCAGCAGCCCCTGGGGCAGGGACGAGCAGTACTTC. The chain links TRBV5-1 to TRBJ2-7; tentative D call: TRBD1 (5 bases). The V gene lost 4 bases and the J gene lost 5 bases, with 13 bases spanning the gap. Germline V lookup: CDR1 SGHRS, CDR2 YFSETQ. The CDR3 runs 13 residues. The full variable domain, rest sourced from reference TRBV5-1 and TRBJ2-7, is KAGVTQTPRYLIKTRGQQVTLSCSPISGHRSVSWYQQTPGQGLQFLFEYFSETQRNKGNFPGRFSGRQFSNSRSEMNVSTLELGDSALYLCASSPWGRDEQYFGPGTRLTVT.

The genes are TRBV6-2 or TRBV6-3 and TRBJ2-1, with D unclear. The ends were cut back, 6 bases at V and 10 bases at J, with 10 bases in the middle. The CDR3 runs 11 residues. Germline lookup yields CDR1 MNHEY and CDR2 SVGEGT. This chain's CDR3 is CASSPWGEQFF. DNA of the CDR3: TGTGCCAGCAGCCCCTGGGGAGAGCAGTTCTTC.

This clonotype was seen more than once but under ten times. The chain recombines TRBV4-3 with TRBJ2-3; 15 positions agree with TRBD2. The CDR3 consists of 18 residues. V dropped 0 bases and J dropped 4; count of bases not matched to a gene: 5. Per the germline V gene, CDR1 is LGHNA and CDR2 is YSLEER. CDR3 region: CASSQDGLAGGNADTQYF. The CDR3 coding sequence is TGCGCCAGCAGCCAAGATGGACTAGCGGGAGGGAATGCAGATACGCAGTATTTT.

This clonotype turned up a few times. The CDR3 region has the DNA TGTGCCAGCTTGAGCTCTGGGGCCAACGTCCTGACTTTC. The encoded protein is CASLSSGANVLTF. V usage is TRBV4-2 and J usage is TRBJ2-6; D not certain. With 8 bases removed from V and 0 bases from J, the gap between germline ends came to 5 bases. The CDR3 is made up of 13 amino acids. Germline loops: CDR1 LGHNA, CDR2 YNFKEQ.

This clonotype counts as medium-sized (0.01 to 0.1%). The chain couples TRBV2 to TRBJ2-3; D might be TRBD1 or TRBD2, each matching 5 bases. V gave up 5 bases and J gave up 0 bases, with 12 bases separating them. This CDR3 has 15 amino acids. Germline assignment: CDR1 SNHLY and CDR2 FYNNEI. CDR3 sequence: CASSPGTGSTDTQYF. In DNA form, the CDR3 reads TGTGCCAGCAGTCCAGGGACGGGAAGCACAGATACGCAGTATTTT.

This CDR3 reads CSARPRGSNTEAFF. The CDR3 coding sequence is TGCAGTGCTAGACCTCGAGGTTCGAACACTGAAGCTTTCTTT. The chain uses TRBV20-1 and TRBJ1-1; no firm D call. This CDR3 spans 14 amino acids. CDR1 DFQATT and CDR2 SNEGSKA come from the germline V gene (reference sequence). Trimming took off 2 bases at V and 1 base at J, with 11 bases between the two ends.

This clonotype showed up just once. The rearrangement joins TRBV29-1 to TRBJ2-7; D unclear. CDR1 SQVTM and CDR2 ANQGSEA come from the germline V gene. This CDR3 is 13 amino acids long. Trimming stripped 6 bases from V and 5 bases from J, with 17 bases between. The CDR3 is CSVGWDQPDEQYF. The DNA of the CDR3 is TGCAGCGTCGGTTGGGATCAACCTGACGAGCAGTACTTC.

This clonotype was recorded a few times. The V call is TRBV5-1, the J call TRBJ1-1; D perhaps matches TRBD1 (5 bases). The CDR3 consists of 15 residues. Trimming shortened V by 5 bases and J by 5 bases, and 19 bases separated the two germline ends. Germline V gives CDR1 SGHRS, CDR2 YFSETQ. The CDR3 spells CASSMTGVGETEAFF. CDR3 sequence (DNA): TGCGCCAGCAGTATGACGGGGGTAGGGGAAACTGAAGCTTTCTTT.

The chain joins TRBV4-2 to TRBJ2-7, with 9 bases matching TRBD1. Germline V gene sequence: CDR1 LGHNA, CDR2 YNFKEQ. This CDR3 region has 16 residues. V lost 3 bases, J lost 2 bases, and 8 bases stayed unmatched. CDR3 sequence: CASSQSDRGSPYEQYF. CDR3 coding DNA: TGTGCCAGCAGCCAGTCAGACAGGGGGTCCCCCTACGAGCAGTACTTC.

This clonotype has just a few counts. The chain has TRBV25-1 and TRBJ2-4, with a weak D call TRBD1 (5 bases). This CDR3 is 15 amino acids long. CDR1 MGHDK and CDR2 SYGVNS come from the germline V gene. V lost 6 bases and J 1 base, leaving 13 bases between the germline ends. The CDR3 DNA follows: TGTGCCAGCAGCGTACAGGACAAGGCCAAAAACATTCAGTACTTC. It codes for CASSVQDKAKNIQYF.

The table lists this clonotype with a few counts. The chain has TRBV7-8 and TRBJ2-1, with TRBD2 matching over 11 bases. This CDR3 spans 16 amino acids. In germline, CDR1 is SGHVS, CDR2 FQNEAQ. After removal of 4 bases from V and 7 bases from J, the junction contained 9 bases not matched to a gene. The CDR3 reads CASSSRIAGGPNEQFF. CDR3 bases: TGTGCCAGCAGCTCCCGTATAGCGGGGGGGCCTAATGAGCAGTTCTTC.

Many counts were recorded for this clonotype. The V call is TRBV4-3, the J call TRBJ2-2; 9 nucleotides match TRBD2. Germline V gene data show CDR1 as LGHNA and CDR2 as YSLEER. V was pared by 1 base and J by 1 base, with 4 bases of the junction left unmatched. The CDR3 extends over 17 amino acids. The CDR3, as DNA: TGCGCCAGCAGCCAAGGCTTTAGCGGGAGGAACACCGGGGAGCTGTTTTTT. As protein: CASSQGFSGRNTGELFF.

V is TRBV7-6 and J is TRBJ2-1; the D gene is possibly TRBD2 (8 bases). This CDR3 contains 15 residues. Trimming took 7 bases from V and 0 from J, leaving 13 bases between them. Per the germline V gene, CDR1 is SGHVS and CDR2 is FNYEAQ. The CDR3 region has the DNA TGTGCCAGCACGCGGGGGGACAGCTCCTACAATGAGCAGTTCTTC. Translating it yields CASTRGDSSYNEQFF.

This clonotype was picked up many times. This chain joins TRBV6-5 and TRBJ2-7, with a possible D match to TRBD1 (6 bases). The CDR3 spans 13 residues. Germline loops: CDR1 MNHEY, CDR2 SVGAGI. Trimming removed 5 bases from V and 3 bases from J, with 11 bases in between. CDR3 nucleotides: TGTGCCAGCAGTCAGGGGTTCGGCTACGAGCAGTACTTC. It specifies CASSQGFGYEQYF.